The 9 T cell receptor beta chains below come from one sample, sequenced in a study of T cells in Graves' hyperthyroidism and ophthalmopathy. There were TCR beta CDR3 regions amplified from RNA transcripts. HTBI primers were employed in a first-round RT-PCR of the TCR CDR3. TCRdb itself ran the multiplex PCR reads through MiXCR, one entry per CDR3 protein. The table records about 350,000 distinct CDR3 sequences, approximately 15% of them present only once. The sample comprised blood. Source of these receptors: a young woman with Graves' hyperthyroidism.

This clonotype came up many times. The chain is built from TRBV7-2 and TRBJ1-1; D is possibly TRBD1 (5 bases). Trimming cost V 1 base and J 2 bases, with 8 bases left between them. This CDR3 is 14 amino acids long. Looked up from germline, CDR1 is SGHTA and CDR2 is FQGNSA. This chain's CDR3 is CASSLGGFNTEAFF. DNA for the CDR3: TGTGCCAGCAGCTTAGGGGGGTTTAACACTGAAGCTTTCTTT.

This clonotype has at least ten counts. This chain uses TRBV11-2 with TRBJ1-1; D call uncertain. From germline, CDR1 is SGHAT and CDR2 FQNNGV. There are 14 residues in the CDR3. Trimming cost V 2 bases and J 6 bases, with 13 bases left between them. DNA for the CDR3: TGTGCCAGCAGCTTACTGGGCAGGCAATCTGAAGCTTTCTTT. Its protein is CASSLLGRQSEAFF.

In this sample, this clonotype turned up a few times. The genes are TRBV7-2 and TRBJ2-7, with D perhaps being TRBD1 or TRBD2 (5 bases each). Germline V gene data show CDR1 as SGHTA and CDR2 as FQGNSA. This CDR3 is built from 14 residues. V dropped 2 bases and J dropped 3 bases, with 11 bases sitting between them. Here the CDR3 reads CASSLRGGGYEQYF. CDR3 nucleotide sequence: TGTGCCAGCAGCTTACGTGGGGGTGGCTACGAGCAGTACTTC.

This clonotype was seen many times. The chain carries TRBV6-1 and TRBJ1-1; TRBD1 agrees at 7 bases. Germline loops: CDR1 MNHNS, CDR2 SASEGT. V trimming: 8 bases; J trimming: 3 bases; junction bases outside the gene matches: 9. The CDR3 is 14 amino acids. This CDR3 reads CASGIQGVDTEAFF. The DNA for the CDR3 is TGTGCCAGCGGGATTCAGGGGGTTGACACTGAAGCTTTCTTT.

In this sample, this clonotype turned up many times. The V and J genes are TRBV7-9 and TRBJ2-1; 7 bases match TRBD1. The CDR3 runs 16 residues. Germline lookup yields CDR1 SEHNR and CDR2 FQNEAQ (reference sequence). The trim removed 1 base at V and 4 bases at J, leaving 7 bases unmatched. The CDR3 DNA reads as TGTGCCAGCAGCTTAGTTCCGGACAGGAGGTACAATGAGCAGTTCTTC. Translation: CASSLVPDRRYNEQFF.

There are many counts of this clonotype. The chain couples TRBV28 to TRBJ1-6; D call uncertain. From germline, CDR1 is MDHEN and CDR2 SYDVKM. The V gene lost 5 bases and the J gene lost 0 bases, with 14 bases spanning the gap. The length of the CDR3 is 17 residues. The CDR3 reads CASSPPFSSSYNSPLHF. As DNA, the CDR3 is TGTGCCAGCAGTCCCCCCTTTTCGAGCTCCTATAATTCACCCCTCCACTTT. Supplemented by reference TRBV28 and TRBJ1-6, the full variable domain reads DVKVTQSSRYLVKRTGEKVFLECVQDMDHENMFWYRQDPGLGLRLIYFSYDVKMKEKGDIPEGYSVSREKKERFSLILESASTNQTSMYLCASSPPFSSSYNSPLHFGNGTRLTVT.

The chain recombines TRBV30 with TRBJ2-6; 8 bases are shared with TRBD1. J gave up 2 bases and V 5 bases, and 2 bases lay outside the gene matches. The CDR3 is 14 amino acids. Germline lookup yields CDR1 GTSNPN and CDR2 SVGIG (reference sequence). The CDR3: CAWETGAGANVLTF. The CDR3 coding sequence is TGTGCCTGGGAGACAGGGGCTGGGGCCAACGTCCTGACTTTC.

This clonotype was seen many times. The chain is built from TRBV6-1 and TRBJ1-1; the match to TRBD1 covers 8 bases. The V gene end was trimmed by 7 bases and the J gene end by 6 bases; junction bases not matched to a gene: 10. Germline V gene lookup returns CDR1 MNHNS and CDR2 SASEGT. The CDR3 sequence is 14 residues long. Here the CDR3 reads CASIPDRAFPEAFF. The CDR3 DNA sequence: TGTGCCAGCATTCCGGACAGGGCGTTCCCTGAAGCTTTCTTT.

The sample holds many counts of this clonotype. The V and J genes are TRBV7-2 and TRBJ1-4; 7 bases align to TRBD1. This CDR3 is 15 amino acids long. V lost 3 bases and J lost 5; bases outside the gene matches: 6. Germline assignment: CDR1 SGHTA and CDR2 FQGNSA. CDR3 sequence reads: CASSFRTGFNEKLFF. The CDR3 nucleotides are TGTGCCAGCAGCTTCCGGACAGGCTTCAATGAAAAACTGTTTTTT.